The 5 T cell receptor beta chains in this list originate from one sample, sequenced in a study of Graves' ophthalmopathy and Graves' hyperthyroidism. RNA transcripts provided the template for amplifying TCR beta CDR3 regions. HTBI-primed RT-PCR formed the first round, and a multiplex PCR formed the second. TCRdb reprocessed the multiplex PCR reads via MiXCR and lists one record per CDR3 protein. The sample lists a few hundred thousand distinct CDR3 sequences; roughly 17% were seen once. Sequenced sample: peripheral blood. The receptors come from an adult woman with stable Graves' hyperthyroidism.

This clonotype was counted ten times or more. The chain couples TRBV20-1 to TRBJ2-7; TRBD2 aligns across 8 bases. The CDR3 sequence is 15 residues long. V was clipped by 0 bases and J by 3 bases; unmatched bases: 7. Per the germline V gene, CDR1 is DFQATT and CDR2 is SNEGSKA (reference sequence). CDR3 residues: CSARDQRGRFYEQYF. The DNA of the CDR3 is TGCAGTGCTAGAGATCAGCGGGGGAGGTTCTACGAGCAGTACTTC.

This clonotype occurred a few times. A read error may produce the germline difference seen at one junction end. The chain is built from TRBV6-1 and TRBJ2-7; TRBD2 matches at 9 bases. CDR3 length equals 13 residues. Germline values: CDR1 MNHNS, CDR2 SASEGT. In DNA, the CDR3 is TGTGCCAGTCGACTAGCGGATATCTACGAGCATTACTTC. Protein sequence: CASRLADIYEHYF.

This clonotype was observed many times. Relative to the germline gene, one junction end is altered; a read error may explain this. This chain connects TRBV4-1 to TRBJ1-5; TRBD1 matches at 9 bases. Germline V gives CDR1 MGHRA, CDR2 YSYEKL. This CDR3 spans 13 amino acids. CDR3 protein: CASSQDRGQPQHF. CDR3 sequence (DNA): TGTGCCAGCAGCCAGGACAGGGGCCAGCCCCAGCATTTT.

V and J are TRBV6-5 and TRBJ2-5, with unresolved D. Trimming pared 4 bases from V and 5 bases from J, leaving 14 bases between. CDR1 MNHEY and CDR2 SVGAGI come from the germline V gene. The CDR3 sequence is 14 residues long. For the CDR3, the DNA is TGTGCCAGCAGTTCGGACGGACGCCCCGAGACCCAGTACTTC. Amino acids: CASSSDGRPETQYF.

The CDR3 reads CASSFRTGGSYGYTF. DNA for the CDR3: TGTGCCAGCAGTTTTCGGACAGGGGGCAGCTATGGCTACACCTTC. The rearrangement uses TRBV28 and TRBJ1-2; 11 bases align to TRBD1. Trimming took 3 bases from V and 4 from J; bases not matched to a gene: 4. Germline V CDR1 and CDR2: MDHEN, SYDVKM. CDR3 length equals 15 residues.